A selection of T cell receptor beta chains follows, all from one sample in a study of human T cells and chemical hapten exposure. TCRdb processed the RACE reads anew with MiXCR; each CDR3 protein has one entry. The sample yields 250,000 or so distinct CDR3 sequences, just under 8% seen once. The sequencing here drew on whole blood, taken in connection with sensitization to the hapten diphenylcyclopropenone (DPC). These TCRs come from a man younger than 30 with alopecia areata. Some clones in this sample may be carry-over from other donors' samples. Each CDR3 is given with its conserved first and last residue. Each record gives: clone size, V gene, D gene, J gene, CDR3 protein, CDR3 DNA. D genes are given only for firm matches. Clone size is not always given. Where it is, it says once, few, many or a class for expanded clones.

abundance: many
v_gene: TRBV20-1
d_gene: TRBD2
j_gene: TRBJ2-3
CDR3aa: CSARGVTLAGARHTQYF
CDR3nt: TGCAGTGCTAGAGGAGTTACCCTAGCGGGGGCTAGACATACGCAGTATTTT

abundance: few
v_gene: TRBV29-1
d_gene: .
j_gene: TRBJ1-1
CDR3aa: CSVEGSRGVWTEAFF
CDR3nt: TGCAGCGTTGAGGGTTCCAGGGGCGTTTGGACTGAAGCTTTCTTT

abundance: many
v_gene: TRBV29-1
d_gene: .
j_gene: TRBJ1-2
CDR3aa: CSVVGGYGYTF
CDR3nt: TGCAGCGTTGTTGGGGGCTATGGCTACACCTTC

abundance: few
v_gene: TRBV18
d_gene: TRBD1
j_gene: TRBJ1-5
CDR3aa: CASSPSGQGMNQPQHF
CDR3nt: TGTGCCAGCTCACCCTCGGGACAGGGGATGAATCAGCCCCAGCATTTT

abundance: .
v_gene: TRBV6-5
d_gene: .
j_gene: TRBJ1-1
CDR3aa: CASERAGSTEAFF
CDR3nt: TGTGCCAGTGAGAGAGCAGGGAGCACTGAAGCTTTCTTT

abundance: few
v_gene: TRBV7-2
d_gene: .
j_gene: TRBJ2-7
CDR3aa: CASSLPTRSYEQYF
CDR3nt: TGTGCCAGCAGCTTACCGACAAGATCCTACGAGCAGTACTTC

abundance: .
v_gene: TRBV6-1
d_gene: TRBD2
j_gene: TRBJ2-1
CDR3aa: CASSILAGYNEQFF
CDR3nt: TGTGCCAGCAGTATACTAGCGGGCTACAATGAGCAGTTCTTC

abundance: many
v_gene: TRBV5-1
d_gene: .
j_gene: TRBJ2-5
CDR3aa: CASSLGRGQETQYF
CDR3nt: TGCGCCAGCAGCTTGGGCAGAGGCCAAGAGACCCAGTACTTC

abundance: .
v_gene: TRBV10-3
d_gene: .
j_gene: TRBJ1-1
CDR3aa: CAISQGIPSEAFF
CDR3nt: TGTGCCATCAGTCAGGGGATCCCTTCTGAAGCTTTCTTT

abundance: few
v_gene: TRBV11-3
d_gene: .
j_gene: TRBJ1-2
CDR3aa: CASKLRQRPRKQRGGYTF
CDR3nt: TGTGCCAGCAAATTACGGCAGCGGCCACGGAAACAGCGTGGAGGCTACACCTTC

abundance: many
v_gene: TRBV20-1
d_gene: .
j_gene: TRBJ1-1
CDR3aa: CSASDTPGTRRTEAFF
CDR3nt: TGCAGTGCTAGTGATACCCCCGGGACCCGTCGGACTGAAGCTTTCTTT

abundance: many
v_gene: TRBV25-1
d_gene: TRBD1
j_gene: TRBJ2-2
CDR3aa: CASGGQTGELFF
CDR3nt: TGTGCCAGCGGGGGACAGACCGGGGAGCTGTTTTTT

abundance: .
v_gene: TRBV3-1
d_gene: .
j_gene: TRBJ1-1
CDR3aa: CASSQADTEAFF
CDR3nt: TGTGCCAGCAGCCAGGCGGACACTGAAGCTTTCTTT

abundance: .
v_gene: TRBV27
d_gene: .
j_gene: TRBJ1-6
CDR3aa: CASRGVGRGSPLHF
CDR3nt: TGTGCCAGCAGGGGCGTTGGGAGGGGGTCACCCCTCCACTTT

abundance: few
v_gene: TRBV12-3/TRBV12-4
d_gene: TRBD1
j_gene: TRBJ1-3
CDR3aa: CASSISGGSGNTIYF
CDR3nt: TGTGCCAGCAGTATATCAGGGGGCTCGGGAAACACCATATATTTT

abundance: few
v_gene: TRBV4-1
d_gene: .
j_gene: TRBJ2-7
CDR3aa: CASSQVQAISYEQYF
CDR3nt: TGCGCCAGCAGCCAAGTCCAGGCCATCTCCTACGAGCAGTACTTC

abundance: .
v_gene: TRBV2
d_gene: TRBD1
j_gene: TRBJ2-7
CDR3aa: CASMPQGADEQYF
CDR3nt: TGTGCCAGCATGCCACAGGGGGCTGACGAGCAGTACTTC

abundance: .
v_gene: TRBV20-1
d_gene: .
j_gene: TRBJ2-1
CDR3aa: CSADLRISYNEQFF
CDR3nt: TGCAGTGCCGATTTACGGATCTCATACAATGAGCAGTTCTTC

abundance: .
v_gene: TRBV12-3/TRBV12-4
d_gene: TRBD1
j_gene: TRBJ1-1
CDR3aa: CASSPGGQAFF
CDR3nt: TGTGCCAGCAGCCCAGGGGGCCAAGCTTTCTTT

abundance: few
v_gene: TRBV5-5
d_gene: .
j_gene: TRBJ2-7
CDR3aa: CASSLGGEYEQYF
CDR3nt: TGTGCCAGCAGCTTAGGAGGAGAATACGAGCAGTACTTC

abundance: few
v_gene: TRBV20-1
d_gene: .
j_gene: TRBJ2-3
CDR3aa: CSASKRAGGSTDTQYF
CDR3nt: TGCAGTGCTAGTAAAAGAGCAGGGGGGAGCACAGATACGCAGTATTTT

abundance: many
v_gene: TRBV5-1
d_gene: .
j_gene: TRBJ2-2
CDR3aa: CASSSNSGPVVDGELFF
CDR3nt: TGCGCCAGCAGCTCGAACTCCGGGCCCGTCGTCGACGGGGAGCTGTTTTTT

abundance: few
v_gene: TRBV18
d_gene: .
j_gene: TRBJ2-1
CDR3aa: CASSPLTSSRGAHNEQFF
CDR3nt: TGTGCCAGCTCACCACTAACGAGTTCTAGGGGGGCGCACAATGAGCAGTTCTTC

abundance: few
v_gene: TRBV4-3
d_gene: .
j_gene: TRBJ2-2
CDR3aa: CASRSTKTGELFF
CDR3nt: TGCGCCAGCCGAAGTACGAAGACCGGGGAGCTGTTTTTT

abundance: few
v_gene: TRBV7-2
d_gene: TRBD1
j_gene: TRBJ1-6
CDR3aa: CASSRPGQRNSPLHF
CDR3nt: TGTGCCAGCAGCCGCCCGGGACAGCGGAATTCACCCCTCCACTTT

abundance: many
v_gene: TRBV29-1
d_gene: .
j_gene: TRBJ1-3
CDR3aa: CSVVPSRSGNTIYF
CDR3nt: TGCAGCGTTGTGCCCAGTAGGAGTGGAAACACCATATATTTT

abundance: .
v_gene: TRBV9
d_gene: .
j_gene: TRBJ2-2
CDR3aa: CASSQRLANTGELFF
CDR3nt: TGTGCCAGCAGCCAACGACTCGCGAACACCGGGGAGCTGTTTTTT

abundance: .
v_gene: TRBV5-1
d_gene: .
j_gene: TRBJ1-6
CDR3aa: CASSLLTGPSGSLHF
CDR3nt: TGCGCCAGCAGCTTGCTGACGGGGCCCTCTGGGTCCCTCCACTTT

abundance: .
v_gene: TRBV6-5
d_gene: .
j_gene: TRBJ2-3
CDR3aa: CASRRRETGTDTQYF
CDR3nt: TGTGCCAGCAGACGAAGAGAGACAGGAACAGATACGCAGTATTTT

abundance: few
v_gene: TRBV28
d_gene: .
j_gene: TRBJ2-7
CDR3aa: CASSLLARTFSYEQYF
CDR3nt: TGTGCCAGCAGTTTATTAGCCAGGACCTTCTCCTACGAGCAGTACTTC

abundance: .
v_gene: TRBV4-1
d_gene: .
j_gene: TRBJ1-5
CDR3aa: CASSQVRLVRGNQPQHF
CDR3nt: TGCGCCAGCAGCCAAGTAAGATTGGTTAGGGGCAATCAGCCCCAGCATTTT

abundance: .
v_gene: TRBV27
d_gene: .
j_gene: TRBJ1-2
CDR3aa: CASRRGTVNYGYTF
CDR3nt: TGTGCCAGCAGACGAGGGACGGTTAACTATGGCTACACCTTC

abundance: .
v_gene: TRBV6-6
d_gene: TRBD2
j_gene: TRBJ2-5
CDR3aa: CASSRTLRGTSGRETQYF
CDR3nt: TGTGCCAGCAGCCGAACCTTACGGGGGACTAGCGGTAGAGAGACCCAGTACTTC

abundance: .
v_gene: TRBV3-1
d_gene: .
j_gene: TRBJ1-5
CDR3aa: CASSQDSGYGQPQHF
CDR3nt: TGTGCCAGCAGCCAAGATTCAGGGTACGGTCAGCCCCAGCATTTT

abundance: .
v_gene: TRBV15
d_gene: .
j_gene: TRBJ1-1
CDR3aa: CATSRVEWNTEAFF
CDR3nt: TGTGCCACCAGCAGAGTTGAGTGGAACACTGAAGCTTTCTTT

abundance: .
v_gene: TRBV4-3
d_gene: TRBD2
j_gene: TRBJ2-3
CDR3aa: CASSLQSGGPSDTQYF
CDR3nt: TGCGCCAGCAGCCTTCAGAGCGGGGGGCCATCAGATACGCAGTATTTT

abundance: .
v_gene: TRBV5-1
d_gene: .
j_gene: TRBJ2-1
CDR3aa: CASSFGGYNEQFF
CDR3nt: TGCGCCAGCAGCTTTGGGGGTTACAATGAGCAGTTCTTC

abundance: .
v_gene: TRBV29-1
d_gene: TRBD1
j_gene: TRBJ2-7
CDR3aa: CSVDGQGAYEQYF
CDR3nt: TGCAGCGTTGACGGACAGGGGGCCTACGAGCAGTACTTC

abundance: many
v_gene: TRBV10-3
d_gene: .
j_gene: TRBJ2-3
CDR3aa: CAITRGGLSSTDTQYF
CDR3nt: TGTGCCATCACTCGAGGTGGACTATCAAGCACAGATACGCAGTATTTT

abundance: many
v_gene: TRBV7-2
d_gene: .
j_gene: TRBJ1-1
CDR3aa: CASSRGGRNTEAFF
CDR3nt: TGTGCCAGCAGCAGGGGGGGTCGCAACACTGAAGCTTTCTTT

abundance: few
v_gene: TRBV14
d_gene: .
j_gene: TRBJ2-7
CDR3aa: CASSQRAEGYEQYF
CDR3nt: TGTGCCAGCAGCCAAAGGGCGGAGGGGTACGAGCAGTACTTC

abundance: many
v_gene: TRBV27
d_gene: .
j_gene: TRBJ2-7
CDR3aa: CASKPSPLKFPYEQYF
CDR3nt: TGTGCCAGCAAACCCTCCCCCTTGAAATTCCCCTACGAGCAGTACTTC

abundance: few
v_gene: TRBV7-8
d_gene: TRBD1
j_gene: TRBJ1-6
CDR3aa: CASSGDRGITPLHF
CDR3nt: TGTGCCAGCAGCGGAGACAGGGGAATTACACCCCTCCACTTT

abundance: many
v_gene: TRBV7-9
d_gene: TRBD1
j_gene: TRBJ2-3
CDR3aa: CASSPGTGSKTQYF
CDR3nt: TGTGCCAGCAGCCCAGGGACAGGGAGTAAAACGCAGTATTTT

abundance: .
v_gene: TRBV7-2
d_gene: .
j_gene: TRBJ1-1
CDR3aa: CASSLDVRAEAFF
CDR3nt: TGTGCCAGCAGCTTGGATGTCAGAGCTGAAGCTTTCTTT

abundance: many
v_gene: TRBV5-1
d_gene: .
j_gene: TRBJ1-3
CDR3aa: CASSLGLSGNTIYF
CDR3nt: TGTGCCAGCAGTTTGGGCCTCTCTGGAAACACCATATATTTT

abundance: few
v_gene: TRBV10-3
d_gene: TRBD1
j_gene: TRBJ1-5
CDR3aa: CATDRVRSNQPQHF
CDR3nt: TGTGCCACTGACAGGGTTCGAAGCAATCAGCCCCAGCATTTT

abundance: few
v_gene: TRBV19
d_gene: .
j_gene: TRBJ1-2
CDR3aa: CASSIAGQYGYTF
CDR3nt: TGTGCCAGTAGTATAGCTGGGCAGTATGGCTACACCTTC

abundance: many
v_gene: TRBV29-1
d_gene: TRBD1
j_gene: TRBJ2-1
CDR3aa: CSAGQGALTHSKYNEQFF
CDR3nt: TGCAGCGCAGGACAGGGGGCGCTTACCCATTCCAAATACAATGAGCAGTTCTTC

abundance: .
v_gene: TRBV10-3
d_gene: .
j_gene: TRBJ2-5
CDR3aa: CAISKAGRGEETQYF
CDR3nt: TGTGCCATCAGTAAAGCTGGACGGGGCGAAGAGACCCAGTACTTC

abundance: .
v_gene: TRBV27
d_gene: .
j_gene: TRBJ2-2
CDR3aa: CASSLSGQPNTGELFF
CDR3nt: TGTGCCAGCAGTTTATCTGGACAGCCGAACACCGGGGAGCTGTTTTTT

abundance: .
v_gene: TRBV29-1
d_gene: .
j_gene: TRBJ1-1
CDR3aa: CSVPDSYTEAFF
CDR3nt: TGCAGCGTCCCGGACAGCTACACTGAAGCTTTCTTT

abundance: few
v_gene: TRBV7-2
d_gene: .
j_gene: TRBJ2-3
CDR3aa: CASSVILRGTSTDTQYF
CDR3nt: TGTGCCAGCAGCGTGATCTTGAGAGGCACTAGCACAGATACGCAGTATTTT

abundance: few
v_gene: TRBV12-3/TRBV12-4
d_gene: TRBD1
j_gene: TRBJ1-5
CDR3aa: CASSLTGGPNQPQHF
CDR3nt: TGTGCCAGCAGTTTAACAGGGGGACCCAATCAGCCCCAGCATTTT